This is a list of T cell receptor beta chains from one sample in a study of identical twins. TCRdb re-derived calls from the 5' RACE reads in MiXCR, one entry per CDR3 protein. The table lists about 530,000 distinct CDR3 sequences, approximately 14% of them singletons. This sample also belongs to another study, concerning yellow fever vaccine responses in identical twins.

Sequencing used CD4+ T cells sorted from blood. Receptors originate from a woman under 30 in good health. The CDR3 runs from the conserved cysteine through the conserved F or W. D genes are given only for firm matches. Where a row states a size, it is once, few, many or the class of an expanded clone; other rows omit it.

j_gene | abundance | v_gene | d_gene | CDR3aa | CDR3nt
TRBJ2-7 | few | TRBV27 | TRBD2 | CASSFSLAGSYEQYF | TGTGCCAGCAGTTTCTCTCTAGCGGGCTCCTACGAGCAGTACTTC
TRBJ1-1 | - | TRBV29-1 | - | CSVGLSNTEAFF | TGCAGCGTAGGACTCTCGAACACTGAAGCTTTCTTT
TRBJ2-1 | many | TRBV3-1 | TRBD1 | CASSPTGGYNEQFF | TGTGCCAGCAGCCCTACAGGGGGCTACAATGAGCAGTTCTTC
TRBJ2-5 | once | TRBV20-1 | TRBD1 | CSASRGIGETQYF | TGCAGTGCTAGCAGGGGGATTGGGGAGACCCAGTACTTC
TRBJ1-2 | - | TRBV4-2 | TRBD1 | CASSQEGGARTGGAGGYTF | TGTGCCAGCAGCCAAGAGGGGGGGGCCAGGACAGGGGGCGCCGGTGGCTACACCTTC
TRBJ2-3 | few | TRBV25-1 | - | CASSEDGRSTDTQYF | TGTGCCAGCAGTGAAGATGGGAGAAGCACAGATACGCAGTATTTT
TRBJ1-3 | - | TRBV3-1 | - | CASSQGFTGFSGNTIYF | TGTGCCAGCAGCCAAGGATTTACAGGGTTCTCTGGAAACACCATATATTTT
TRBJ2-3 | - | TRBV18 | - | CASSPPLRGNIGDTQYF | TGTGCCAGCTCACCACCTTTGAGAGGGAACATCGGTGATACGCAGTATTTT
TRBJ2-1 | - | TRBV29-1 | - | CSVMGSHNEQFF | TGCAGCGTTATGGGGTCCCACAATGAGCAGTTCTTC
TRBJ2-3 | few | TRBV2 | TRBD2 | CATRLAGSTDTQYF | TGTGCCACAAGACTAGCGGGGAGCACAGATACGCAGTATTTT
TRBJ2-1 | - | TRBV25-1 | TRBD2 | CASSEPVSGSRHEQFF | TGTGCCAGCAGTGAACCCGTTAGCGGGAGTCGTCATGAGCAGTTCTTC
TRBJ2-5 | few | TRBV10-3 | TRBD1 | CAIRGQGEGETQYF | TGTGCCATCAGGGGACAGGGGGAGGGAGAGACCCAGTACTTC
TRBJ2-5 | few | TRBV28 | - | CASHTGVQETQYF | TGTGCCAGCCATACGGGGGTACAAGAGACCCAGTACTTC
TRBJ2-5 | - | TRBV20-1 | TRBD2 | CSASGRLETQYF | TGCAGTGCTAGCGGGAGGCTGGAGACCCAGTACTTC
TRBJ1-2 | few | TRBV10-3 | - | CAISGSAHNYGYTF | TGTGCCATCAGTGGGTCAGCCCATAACTATGGCTACACCTTC
TRBJ2-2 | - | TRBV4-1 | - | CASSQGRLRSGELFF | TGCGCCAGCAGCCAAGGCCGGCTGAGGTCCGGGGAGCTGTTTTTT
TRBJ2-2 | few | TRBV12-3/TRBV12-4 | TRBD2 | CASSFPRAGVGTGELFF | TGTGCCAGCAGTTTCCCCAGGGCGGGAGTTGGCACCGGGGAGCTGTTTTTT
TRBJ2-1 | few | TRBV5-1 | - | CASSLLLVGNEQFF | TGCGCCAGCAGCTTGTTGTTGGTAGGCAATGAGCAGTTCTTC
TRBJ2-7 | - | TRBV3-1 | TRBD1 | CASSEDRGDPYEQYF | TGTGCCAGCAGCGAGGACAGGGGAGACCCCTACGAGCAGTACTTC
TRBJ1-1 | few | TRBV20-1 | - | CSARGTQTEAFF | TGCAGTGCTAGAGGGACACAGACTGAAGCTTTCTTT
TRBJ2-3 | few | TRBV10-3 | - | CAISGGSEADTQYF | TGTGCCATCAGCGGGGGTAGCGAGGCAGATACGCAGTATTTT
TRBJ2-6 | many | TRBV3-1 | TRBD1 | CASSIQTGSGANVLTF | TGTGCCAGCAGCATCCAGACAGGGTCTGGGGCCAACGTCCTGACTTTC
TRBJ2-1 | - | TRBV24-1 | - | CATTKIPLGLYNEQFF | TGTGCCACGACCAAGATTCCGCTCGGGTTATACAATGAGCAGTTCTTC